The present T cell receptor (beta chain) was sequenced within a study of blood T cell repertoires in COVID-19. Across the study: COVID-19 samples collected from the United States, Italy and Spain covered acute and convalescent phases. From T cells, B-cell-depleted T cells, or PBMCs came the material, which was cDNA or gDNA.

Original methodology: The assay estimated nucleated cells by amplifying reference gene primers. Only in-frame clones appear in the TCRdb table, and some are missing; sequencing was by immunoSEQ multiplex PCR. The DNA was the basis for D and trimming; V, J and clone size are from that table. The repertoire has about 210,000 clones, about 85% of them found once; the top ten carry roughly 5%. This CDR3 spans 15 amino acids. CDR1 is SGHVS and CDR2 is FNYEAQ in the germline V gene. Trimming removed 5 bases from V and 7 bases from J; junction bases left unmatched: 10. The rearrangement joins TRBV7-6 to TRBJ2-7; 11 bases align to TRBD2. The TCR was taken from a woman older than 75 with acute or convalescent COVID-19. The material sequenced was peripheral blood. The CDR3 nucleotides read TGTGCCAGCAGCCCTCGGGGACTAGCGGTTCTGGAGCAGTACTTC. This encodes CASSPRGLAVLEQYF.